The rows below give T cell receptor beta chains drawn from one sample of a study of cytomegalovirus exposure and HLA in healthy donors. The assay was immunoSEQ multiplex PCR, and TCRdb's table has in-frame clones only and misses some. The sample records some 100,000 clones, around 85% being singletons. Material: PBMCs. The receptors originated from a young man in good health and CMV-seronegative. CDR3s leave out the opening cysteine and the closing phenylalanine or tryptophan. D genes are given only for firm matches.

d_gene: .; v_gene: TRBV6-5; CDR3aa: ASTLGVSGANVLT
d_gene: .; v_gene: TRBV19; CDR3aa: ASSISRAVHYGYT
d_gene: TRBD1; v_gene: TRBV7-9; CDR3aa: ASSSRLLGQGPGNTIY
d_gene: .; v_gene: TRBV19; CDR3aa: ASSMSRTDGTEAF
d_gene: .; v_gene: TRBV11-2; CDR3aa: ASSLVPTRNEQY
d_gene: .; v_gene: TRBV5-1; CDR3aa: ASSLGGTLDGYT
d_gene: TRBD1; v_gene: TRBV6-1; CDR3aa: ATAGTGYEKLF
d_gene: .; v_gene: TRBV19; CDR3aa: ASTLSDSYNEQF
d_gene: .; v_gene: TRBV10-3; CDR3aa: AISESTAGYGYT
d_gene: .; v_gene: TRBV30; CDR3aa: AWSQAGYGYT
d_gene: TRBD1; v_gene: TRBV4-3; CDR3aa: ASRRTGNTGELF
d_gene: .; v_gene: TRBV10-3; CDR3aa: AISEGGVATF
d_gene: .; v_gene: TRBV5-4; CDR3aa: ASSLDSPGDYGYT
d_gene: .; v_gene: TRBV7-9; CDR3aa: ASSFSVSEAF
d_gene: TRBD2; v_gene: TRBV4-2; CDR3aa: ASSRSGGADEFQETQY
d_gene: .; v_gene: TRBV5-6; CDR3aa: ASSRGDNEKLF
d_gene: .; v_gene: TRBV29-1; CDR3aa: SVQASGKVEQY
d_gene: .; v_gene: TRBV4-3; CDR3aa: ASSQDIWASTEAF
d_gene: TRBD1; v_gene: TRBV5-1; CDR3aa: ASTEGASDSPLH
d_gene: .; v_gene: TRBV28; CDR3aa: ASSLYIQTAMNTEAF
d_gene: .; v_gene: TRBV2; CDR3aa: ASRLWEGSYNSPLH
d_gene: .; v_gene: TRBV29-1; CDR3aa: SVERRAANYGYT
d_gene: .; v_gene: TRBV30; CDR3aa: VLATQTSYEQY
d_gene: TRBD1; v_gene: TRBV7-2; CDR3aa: ASSGRQGSTEAF
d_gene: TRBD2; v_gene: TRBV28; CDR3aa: ASSLRSGRAPEQF
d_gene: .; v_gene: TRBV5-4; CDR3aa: ASSSPSTDTQY
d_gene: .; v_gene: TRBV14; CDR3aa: ASSLQHVNTEAF
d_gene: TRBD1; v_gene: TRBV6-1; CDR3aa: ASGTGTAIYGYT
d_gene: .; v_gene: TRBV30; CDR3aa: AWSVWGTNNSPLH
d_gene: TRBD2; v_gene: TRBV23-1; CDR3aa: ASSQPMTSGGTCNEQF
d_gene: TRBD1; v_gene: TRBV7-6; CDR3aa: ASSSPRAGTGEDTQY
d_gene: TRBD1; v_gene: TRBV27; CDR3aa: ASSNRQGFYEQY
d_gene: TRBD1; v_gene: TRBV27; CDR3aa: ASSKETGDEQY
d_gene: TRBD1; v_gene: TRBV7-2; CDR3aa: ASTQTGGNSPLH
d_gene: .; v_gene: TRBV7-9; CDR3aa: ASSLVSNEQF
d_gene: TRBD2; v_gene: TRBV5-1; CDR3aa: ASSLDPAGVYEQY
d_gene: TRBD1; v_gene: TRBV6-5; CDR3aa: ASSRGQGFDEQF
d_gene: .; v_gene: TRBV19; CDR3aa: ASSNPRSANSYNSPLH
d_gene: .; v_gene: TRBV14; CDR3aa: ASSQQAFRQY
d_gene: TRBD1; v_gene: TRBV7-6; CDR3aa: ASSLRAGGEDEQY
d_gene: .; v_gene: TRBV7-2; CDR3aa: ASSLGASSSYEQY
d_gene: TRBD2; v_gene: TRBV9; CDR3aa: ASSARGLAGTNEQF
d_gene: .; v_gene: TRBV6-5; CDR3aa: ASSSPPHEQF
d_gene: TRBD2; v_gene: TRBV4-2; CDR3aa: ASSLSLRRESYNEQF
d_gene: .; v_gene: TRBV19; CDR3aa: ASSVLQGNGYT
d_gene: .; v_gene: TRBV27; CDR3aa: ASSLSPRQYSNQPQH
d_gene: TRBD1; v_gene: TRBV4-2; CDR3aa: ASSQNQGARTNQPQH
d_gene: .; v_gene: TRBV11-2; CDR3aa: ASSLTWDKKIYNEQF
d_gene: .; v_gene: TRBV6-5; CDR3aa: ASSYIRTETNTEAF
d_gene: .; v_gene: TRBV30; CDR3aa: AWSGQGHTEAF
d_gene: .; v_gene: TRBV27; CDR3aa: ASRLGSSYEQY
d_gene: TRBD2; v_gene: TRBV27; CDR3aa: ASSFIAGVTDTQY
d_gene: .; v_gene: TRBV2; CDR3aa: ASSKTANTGELF
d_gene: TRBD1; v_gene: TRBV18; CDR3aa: ASSPPGTGGSTDTQY
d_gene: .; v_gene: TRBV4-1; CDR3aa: ASSQATGTEAF
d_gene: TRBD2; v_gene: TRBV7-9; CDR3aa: ASSSSTRTRGTQY
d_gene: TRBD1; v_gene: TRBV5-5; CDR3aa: ASSWGQDQTYEQY
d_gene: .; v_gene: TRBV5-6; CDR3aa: ASTPVEYEQY
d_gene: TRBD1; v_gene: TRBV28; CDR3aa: ASSLAGGYGYGYT
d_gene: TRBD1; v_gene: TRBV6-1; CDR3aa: AIGGTNEKLF